This passage covers 10 T cell receptor beta chains from one sample sequenced in a study of blood T cell repertoires in COVID-19. Here immunoSEQ multiplex PCR was the method, and the copy in TCRdb shows in-frame clones only, minus some. Among 250,000 or so clones listed, around 83% were seen once. The material sequenced was PBMCs or T cells enriched from blood (not recorded which). These receptors originate from a woman aged 45-60 years who had been exposed to COVID-19.

V usage is TRBV7-9 and J usage is TRBJ2-2, with TRBD2 identical over 13 bases. The CDR3 extends over 15 amino acids. The junction had 3 bases not matched to a gene; V was cut back by 5 bases and J by 6 bases. Germline V lookup: CDR1 SEHNR, CDR2 FQNEAQ (reference sequence). The CDR3 sequence is CASSQGLAGSGELFF. CDR3 bases: TGTGCCAGCAGCCAGGGACTAGCGGGGTCCGGGGAGCTGTTTTTT.

CDR3 sequence (DNA): TGTGCCAGCAGCGATCGAGGTGGGACAGGGGGCTTTAACCAAGAGACCCAGTACTTC. Its translation is CASSDRGGTGGFNQETQYF. The V and J genes are TRBV9 and TRBJ2-5, with 12 nucleotides matching TRBD1. V lost 3 bases, J lost 0 bases, and 12 bases stayed unmatched. This CDR3 is 19 amino acids long. The V gene's germline CDR1 is SGDLS and CDR2 YYNGEE.

The chain has TRBV27 and TRBJ1-5, with 9 nucleotides matching TRBD1. Germline lookup yields CDR1 MNHEY and CDR2 SMNVEV (reference sequence). This CDR3 is built from 19 residues. Unmatched junction bases numbered 11, after V lost 2 bases and J lost 0 bases. CDR3 DNA: TGTGCCAGCAGTTTAGTTGGGCCGGGACAGGGCATTAGCAATCAGCCCCAGCATTTT. It yields the protein CASSLVGPGQGISNQPQHF.

The chain links TRBV9 to TRBJ1-1, with D perhaps TRBD1 (6 bases). CDR3 length: 12 residues. V dropped 3 bases and J dropped 4 bases, with 7 bases sitting between them. Germline values: CDR1 SGDLS, CDR2 YYNGEE. CDR3 region: CASSADSTEAFF. CDR3 in DNA: TGTGCCAGCAGCGCGGACAGCACTGAAGCTTTCTTT.

A few counts support this clone. The chain links TRBV6-2 or TRBV6-3 to TRBJ1-6, with D perhaps TRBD1 (5 bases). The length of the CDR3 is 14 residues. The V end lost 4 bases, the J end lost 5 bases, and 9 bases lay between the germline ends. Germline assignment: CDR1 MNHEY and CDR2 SVGEGT. Written as DNA, the CDR3 is TGTGCCAGCAGTTTCCTGACAGATAATTCACCCCTCCACTTT. It encodes CASSFLTDNSPLHF.

The genes are TRBV4-3 and TRBJ1-6, with a weak D call TRBD1 (6 bases). V was cut by 2 bases and J by 10 bases, with 12 bases left in between. In germline, CDR1 is LGHNA, CDR2 YSLEER. The CDR3 is 14 residues long. CDR3 region: CASSQKAGESPLHF. The CDR3 DNA reads TGCGCCAGCAGCCAAAAAGCAGGGGAATCACCCCTCCACTTT.

V is TRBV19 and J is TRBJ2-6, with 10 bases fitting TRBD1. Germline-derived CDR1 and CDR2 are LNHDA and SQIVND (reference sequence). Trimming at V came to 5 bases and at J to 3 bases, leaving 7 bases not matched to a gene. The CDR3 consists of 17 residues. CDR3 nucleotide sequence: TGTGCCAGTAGTGACCGGGACAGGGGTTTTGGGGCCAACGTCCTGACTTTC. Its protein is CASSDRDRGFGANVLTF.

The genes are TRBV14 and TRBJ2-1; D remains unclear. Germline V gene sequence: CDR1 SGHDN, CDR2 FVKESK. V gave up 0 bases and J gave up 9 bases, with 12 bases separating them. The CDR3 sequence is 14 residues long. The chain's CDR3 is CASSQDRGVVEQFF. CDR3 in DNA: TGTGCCAGCAGCCAAGATCGCGGCGTTGTTGAGCAGTTCTTC.

J is TRBJ2-5 and V is TRBV7-3; 8 bases match TRBD2. This CDR3 is built from 14 residues. From germline, CDR1 is SGHTA and CDR2 FQGTGA. The junction had 6 bases not matched to a gene; V was cut back by 5 bases and J by 4 bases. This chain's CDR3 is CASSRGGRVETQYF. The CDR3, as DNA: TGTGCCAGCAGCCGCGGGGGGCGCGTAGAGACCCAGTACTTC.

The CDR3 reads CAISEPSGGGYNEQFF. The CDR3 region has the DNA TGTGCCATCAGTGAGCCTAGCGGGGGGGGCTACAATGAGCAGTTCTTC. This rearrangement joins TRBV10-3 to TRBJ2-1; TRBD2 aligns across 12 bases. The CDR3 spans 16 residues. Germline trimming cut 2 bases from V and 3 bases from J; bases unmatched to any gene: 2. Germline CDR1 is ENHRY and CDR2 is SYGVKD.